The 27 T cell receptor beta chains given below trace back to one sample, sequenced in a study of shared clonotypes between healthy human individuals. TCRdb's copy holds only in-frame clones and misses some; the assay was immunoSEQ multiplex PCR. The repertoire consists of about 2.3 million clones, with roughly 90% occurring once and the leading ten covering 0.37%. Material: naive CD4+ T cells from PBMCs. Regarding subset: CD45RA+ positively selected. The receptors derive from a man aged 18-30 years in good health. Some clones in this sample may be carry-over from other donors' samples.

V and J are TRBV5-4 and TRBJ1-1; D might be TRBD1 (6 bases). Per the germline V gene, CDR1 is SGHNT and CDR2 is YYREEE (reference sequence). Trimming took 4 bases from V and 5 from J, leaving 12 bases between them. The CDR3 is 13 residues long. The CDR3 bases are TGTGCCAGCAGCCCATACAGGGCTACTGAAGCTTTCTTT. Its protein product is CASSPYRATEAFF.

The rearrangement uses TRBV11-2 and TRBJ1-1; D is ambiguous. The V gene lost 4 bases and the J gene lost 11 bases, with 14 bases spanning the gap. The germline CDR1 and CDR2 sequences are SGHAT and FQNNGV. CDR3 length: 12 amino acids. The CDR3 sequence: CASSSMKRDAFF. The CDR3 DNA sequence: TGTGCCAGCAGCTCCATGAAGAGGGATGCTTTCTTT.

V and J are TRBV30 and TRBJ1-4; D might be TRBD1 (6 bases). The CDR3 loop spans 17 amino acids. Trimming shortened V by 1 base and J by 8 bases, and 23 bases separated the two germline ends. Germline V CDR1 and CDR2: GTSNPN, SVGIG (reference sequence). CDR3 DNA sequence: TGTGCCTGGAGTGCCGATCGGACAGCGATTATTGGGGAAAAACTGTTTTTT. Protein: CAWSADRTAIIGEKLFF.

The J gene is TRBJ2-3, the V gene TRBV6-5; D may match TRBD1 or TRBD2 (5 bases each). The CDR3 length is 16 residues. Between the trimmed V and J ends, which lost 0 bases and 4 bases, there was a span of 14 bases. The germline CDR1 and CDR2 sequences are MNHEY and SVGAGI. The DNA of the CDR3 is TGTGCCAGCAGTTACTCGATTCCCCTGGGGGCAGATACGCAGTATTTT. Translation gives CASSYSIPLGADTQYF.

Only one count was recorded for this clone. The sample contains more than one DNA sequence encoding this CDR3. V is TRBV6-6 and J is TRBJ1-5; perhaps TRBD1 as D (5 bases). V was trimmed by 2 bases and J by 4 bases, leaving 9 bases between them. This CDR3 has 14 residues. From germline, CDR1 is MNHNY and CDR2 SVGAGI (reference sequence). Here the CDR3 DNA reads TGTGCCAGCAGTTACGGGTCAGGGAATCAGCCCCAGCATTTT. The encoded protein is CASSYGSGNQPQHF.

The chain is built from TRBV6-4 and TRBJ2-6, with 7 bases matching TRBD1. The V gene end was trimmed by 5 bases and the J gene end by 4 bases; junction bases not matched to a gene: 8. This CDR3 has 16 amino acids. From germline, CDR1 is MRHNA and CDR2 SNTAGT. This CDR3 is CASSKTGESGANVLTF. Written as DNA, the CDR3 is TGTGCCAGCAGTAAAACAGGGGAATCCGGGGCCAACGTCCTGACTTTC.

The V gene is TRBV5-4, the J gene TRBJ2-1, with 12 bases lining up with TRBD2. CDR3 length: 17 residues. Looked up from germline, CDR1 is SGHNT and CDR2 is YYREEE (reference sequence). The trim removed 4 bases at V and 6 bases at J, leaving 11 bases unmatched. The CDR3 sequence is CASSPKSLAGGGNEQFF. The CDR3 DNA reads TGTGCCAGCAGCCCTAAGTCCCTAGCGGGAGGGGGCAATGAGCAGTTCTTC.

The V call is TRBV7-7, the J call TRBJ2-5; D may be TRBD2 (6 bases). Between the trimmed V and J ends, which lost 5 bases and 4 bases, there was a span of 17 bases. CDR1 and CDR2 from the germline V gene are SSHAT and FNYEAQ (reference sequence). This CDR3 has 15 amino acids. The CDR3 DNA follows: TGTGCCAGCAGCATCCCAGGCCGGGGAGGAGAGACCCAGTACTTC. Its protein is CASSIPGRGGETQYF. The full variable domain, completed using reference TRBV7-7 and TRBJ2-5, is GAGVSQSPRYKVTKRGQDVTLRCDPISSHATLYWYQQALGQGPEFLTYFNYEAQPDKSGLPSDRFSAERPEGSISTLTIQRTEQRDSAMYRCASSIPGRGGETQYFGPGTRLLVL.

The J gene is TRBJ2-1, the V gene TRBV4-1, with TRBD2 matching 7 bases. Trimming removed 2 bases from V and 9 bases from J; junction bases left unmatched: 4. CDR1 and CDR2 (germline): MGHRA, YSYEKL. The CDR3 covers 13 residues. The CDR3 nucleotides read TGCGCCAGCAGCCAACTCTGGGAGGGTGAGCAGTTCTTC. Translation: CASSQLWEGEQFF.

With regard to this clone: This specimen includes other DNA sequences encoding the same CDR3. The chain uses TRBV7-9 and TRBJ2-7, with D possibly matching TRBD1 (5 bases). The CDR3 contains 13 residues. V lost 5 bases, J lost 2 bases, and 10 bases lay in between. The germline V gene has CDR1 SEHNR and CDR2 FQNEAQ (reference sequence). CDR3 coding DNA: TGTGCCAGCAGCCCAGGGCCCCCCTACGAGCAGTACTTC. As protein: CASSPGPPYEQYF.

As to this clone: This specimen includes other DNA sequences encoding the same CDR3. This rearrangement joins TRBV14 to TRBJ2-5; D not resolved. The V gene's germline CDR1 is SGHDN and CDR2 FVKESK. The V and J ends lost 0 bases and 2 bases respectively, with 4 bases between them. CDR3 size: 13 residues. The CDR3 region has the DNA TGTGCCAGCAGCCAAGACTTACAAGAGACCCAGTACTTC. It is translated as CASSQDLQETQYF. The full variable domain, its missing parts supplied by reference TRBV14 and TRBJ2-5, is EAGVTQFPSHSVIEKGQTVTLRCDPISGHDNLYWYRRVMGKEIKFLLHFVKESKQDESGMPNNRFLAERTGGTYSTLKVQPAELEDSGVYFCASSQDLQETQYFGPGTRLLVL.

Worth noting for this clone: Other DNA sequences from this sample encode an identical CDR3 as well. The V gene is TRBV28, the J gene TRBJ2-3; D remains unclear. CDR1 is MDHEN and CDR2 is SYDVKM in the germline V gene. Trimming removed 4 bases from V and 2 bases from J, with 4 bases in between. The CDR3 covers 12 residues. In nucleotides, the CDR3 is TGTGCCAGCAGTTCTTACACAGATACGCAGTATTTT. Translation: CASSSYTDTQYF. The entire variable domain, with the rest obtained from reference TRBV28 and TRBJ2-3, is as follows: DVKVTQSSRYLVKRTGEKVFLECVQDMDHENMFWYRQDPGLGLRLIYFSYDVKMKEKGDIPEGYSVSREKKERFSLILESASTNQTSMYLCASSSYTDTQYFGPGTRLTVL.

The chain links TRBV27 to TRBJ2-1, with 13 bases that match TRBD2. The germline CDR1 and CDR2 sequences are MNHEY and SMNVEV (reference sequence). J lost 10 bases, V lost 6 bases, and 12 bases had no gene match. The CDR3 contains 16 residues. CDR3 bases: TGTGCCAGCAGACCTACTACTAGCGGGAGGGCTGGGGAGCAGTTCTTC. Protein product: CASRPTTSGRAGEQFF.

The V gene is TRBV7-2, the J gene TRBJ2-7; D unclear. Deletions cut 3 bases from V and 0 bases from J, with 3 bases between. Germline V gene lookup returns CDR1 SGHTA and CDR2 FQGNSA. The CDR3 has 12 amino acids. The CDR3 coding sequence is TGTGCCAGCAGCTTTCCCTCCTACGAGCAGTACTTC. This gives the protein CASSFPSYEQYF.

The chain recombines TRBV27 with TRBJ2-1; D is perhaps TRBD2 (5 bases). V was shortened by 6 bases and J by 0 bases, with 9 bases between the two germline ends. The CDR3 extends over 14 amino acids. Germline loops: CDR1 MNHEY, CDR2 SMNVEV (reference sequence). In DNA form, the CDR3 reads TGTGCCAGCAGAGTAGGGAGCTCCTACAATGAGCAGTTCTTC. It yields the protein CASRVGSSYNEQFF.

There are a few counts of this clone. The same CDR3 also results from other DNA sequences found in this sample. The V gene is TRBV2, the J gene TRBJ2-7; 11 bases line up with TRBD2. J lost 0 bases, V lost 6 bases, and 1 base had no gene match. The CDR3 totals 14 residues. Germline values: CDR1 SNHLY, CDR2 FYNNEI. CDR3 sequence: CASRTSGSSYEQYF. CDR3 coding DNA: TGTGCCAGCAGAACTAGCGGGAGCTCCTACGAGCAGTACTTC.

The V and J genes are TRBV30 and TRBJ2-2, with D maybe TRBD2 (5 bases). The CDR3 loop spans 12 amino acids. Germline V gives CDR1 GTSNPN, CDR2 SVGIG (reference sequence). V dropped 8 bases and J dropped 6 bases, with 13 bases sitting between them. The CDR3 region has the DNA TGTGCCCAAAAGAGGGTTGCCGGGGAGCTGTTTTTT. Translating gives CAQKRVAGELFF.

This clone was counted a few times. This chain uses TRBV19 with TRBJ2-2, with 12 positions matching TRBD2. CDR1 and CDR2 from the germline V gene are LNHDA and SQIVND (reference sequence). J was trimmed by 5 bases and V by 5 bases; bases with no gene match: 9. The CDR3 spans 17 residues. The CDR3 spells CASSLGLAGRNTGELFF. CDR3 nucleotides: TGTGCCAGTAGTCTGGGACTAGCGGGCCGAAATACCGGGGAGCTGTTTTTT.

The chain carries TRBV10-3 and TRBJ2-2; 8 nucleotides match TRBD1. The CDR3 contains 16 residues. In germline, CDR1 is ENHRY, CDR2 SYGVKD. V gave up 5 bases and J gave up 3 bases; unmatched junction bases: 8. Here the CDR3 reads CAISIPLTGDTGELFF. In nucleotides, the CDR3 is TGTGCCATCAGTATCCCTCTGACAGGGGACACCGGGGAGCTGTTTTTT.

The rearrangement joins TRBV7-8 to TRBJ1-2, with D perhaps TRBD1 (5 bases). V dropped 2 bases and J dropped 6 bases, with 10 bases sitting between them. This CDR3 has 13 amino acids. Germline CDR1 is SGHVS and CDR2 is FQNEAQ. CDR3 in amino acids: CASSLQGWNGYTF. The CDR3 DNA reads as TGTGCCAGCAGCTTACAGGGATGGAATGGCTACACCTTC.

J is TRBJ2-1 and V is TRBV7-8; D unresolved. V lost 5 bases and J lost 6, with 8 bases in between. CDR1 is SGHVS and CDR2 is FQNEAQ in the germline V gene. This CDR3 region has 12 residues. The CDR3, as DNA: TGTGCCAGCAGCATGGATAGCAATGAGCAGTTCTTC. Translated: CASSMDSNEQFF.

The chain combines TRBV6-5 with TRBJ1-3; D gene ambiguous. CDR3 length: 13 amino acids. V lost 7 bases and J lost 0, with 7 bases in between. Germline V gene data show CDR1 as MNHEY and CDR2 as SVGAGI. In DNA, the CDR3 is TGTGCCAGCATGGCCCCCTCTGGAAACACCATATATTTT. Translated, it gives CASMAPSGNTIYF.

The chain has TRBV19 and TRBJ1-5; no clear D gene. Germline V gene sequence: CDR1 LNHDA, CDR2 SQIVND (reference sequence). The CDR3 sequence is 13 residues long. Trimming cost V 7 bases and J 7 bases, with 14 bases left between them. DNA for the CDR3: TGTGCCAGTACACCCACCGACCGCCAGCCCCAGCATTTT. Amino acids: CASTPTDRQPQHF.

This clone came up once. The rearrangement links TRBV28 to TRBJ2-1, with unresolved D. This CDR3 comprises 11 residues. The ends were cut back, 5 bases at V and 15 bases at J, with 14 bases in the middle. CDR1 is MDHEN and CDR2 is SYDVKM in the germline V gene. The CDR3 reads CASSAPVKWFF. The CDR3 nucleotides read TGTGCCAGCAGTGCTCCAGTTAAGTGGTTCTTC.

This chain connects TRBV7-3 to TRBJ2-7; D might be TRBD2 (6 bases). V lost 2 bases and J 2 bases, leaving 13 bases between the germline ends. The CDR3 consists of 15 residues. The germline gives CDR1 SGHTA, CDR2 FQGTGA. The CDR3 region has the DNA TGTGCCAGCAGCTTATTACCCGGGGGAACCTACGAGCAGTACTTC. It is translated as CASSLLPGGTYEQYF.

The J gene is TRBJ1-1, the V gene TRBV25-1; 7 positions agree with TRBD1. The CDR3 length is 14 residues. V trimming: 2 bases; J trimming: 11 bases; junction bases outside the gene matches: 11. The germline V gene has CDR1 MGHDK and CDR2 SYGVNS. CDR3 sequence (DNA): TGTGCCAGCAGTGAACCAGACAGGGTATGGGGCGCTTTCTTT. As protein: CASSEPDRVWGAFF. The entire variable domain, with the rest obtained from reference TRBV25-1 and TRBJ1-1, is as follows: EADIYQTPRYLVIGTGKKITLECSQTMGHDKMYWYQQDPGMELHLIHYSYGVNSTEKGDLSSESTVSRIRTEHFPLTLESARPSHTSQYLCASSEPDRVWGAFFGQGTRLTVV.

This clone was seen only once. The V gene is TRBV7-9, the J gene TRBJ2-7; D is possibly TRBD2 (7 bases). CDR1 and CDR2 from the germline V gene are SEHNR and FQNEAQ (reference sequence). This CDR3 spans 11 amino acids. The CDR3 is CAGGQTYEQYF. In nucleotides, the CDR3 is TGTGCGGGGGGGCAGACCTACGAGCAGTACTTC. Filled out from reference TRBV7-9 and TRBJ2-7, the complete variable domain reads DTGVSQNPRHKITKRGQNVTFRCDPISEHNRLYWYRQTLGQGPEFLTYFQNEAQLEKSRLLSDRFSAERPKGSFSTLEIQRTEQGDSAMYLCAGGQTYEQYFGPGTRLTVT.